The 6 T cell receptor beta chains in this list originate from one sample, sequenced in a study of T-cell memory formation after mild COVID-19. MiXCR was run by TCRdb on the 5' RACE reads, yielding one entry per CDR3 protein. The sample includes 470,000 or so distinct CDR3 sequences, roughly 18% seen only once; the top ten take roughly 12%. Material for sequencing was PBMCs or a T cell subset sorted from them (not recorded which). Receptors originate from an adult woman who had mild COVID-19 (a few samples of this study predate the infection). Cell type and time point are not known.

This clonotype was counted between two and nine times. The chain combines TRBV24-1 with TRBJ2-5; TRBD2 might be the D (5 bases). This CDR3 is built from 16 residues. Trimming removed 0 bases from V and 7 bases from J, with 17 bases in between. CDR1 and CDR2 from the germline V gene are KGHDR and SFDVKD. Written as DNA, the CDR3 is TGTGCCACCAGTGATTTGGACTCGGACTTCGTAGGGACCCAGTACTTC. Its protein is CATSDLDSDFVGTQYF.

In nucleotides, the CDR3 is TGTGCCAGCAGTTACTCGACAGCTGGGTCCGAGCAGTACTTC. Protein product: CASSYSTAGSEQYF. The chain combines TRBV6-5 with TRBJ2-7, with a tentative D call TRBD1 (5 bases). CDR3 size: 14 residues. The germline CDR1 and CDR2 sequences are MNHEY and SVGAGI. V was clipped by 0 bases and J by 6 bases, with 12 bases between them.

At least ten counts were recorded for this clonotype. The chain couples TRBV12-3 or TRBV12-4 to TRBJ2-1, with TRBD2 matching over 13 bases. Trimming at V came to 5 bases and at J to 6 bases, leaving 4 bases not matched to a gene. This CDR3 has 15 amino acids. The CDR3 DNA reads as TGTGCCAGCAGTCAGGGACTAGCGGGGCTCAATGAGCAGTTCTTC. Its translation is CASSQGLAGLNEQFF.

The table lists this clonotype with a few counts. V gene TRBV7-3 combines with J gene TRBJ1-1, with D hard to call. From germline, CDR1 is SGHTA and CDR2 FQGTGA. The germline V and J ends were trimmed by 1 base and 1 base, with 4 bases remaining between them. This CDR3 has 13 amino acids. The CDR3, as DNA: TGTGCCAGCAGCTTAATGAGGAACACTGAAGCTTTCTTT. Translating gives CASSLMRNTEAFF.

This clonotype has only a few counts. This rearrangement joins TRBV6-1 to TRBJ1-5; 9 bases agree with TRBD1. With 6 bases clipped from V and 6 bases from J, the junction kept 6 bases outside the gene matches. The germline V gene has CDR1 MNHNS and CDR2 SASEGT. The CDR3 extends over 14 amino acids. This CDR3 is CASSLGQGTQPQHF. The CDR3 region has the DNA TGTGCCAGCAGCCTGGGACAGGGTACTCAGCCCCAGCATTTT.

This clonotype was seen more than once but under ten times. The chain has TRBV3-1 and TRBJ2-5; TRBD2 matches 8 bases. The CDR3 contains 14 residues. CDR1 is LGHDT, CDR2 YNNKEL, per germline (reference sequence). The ends lost 4 bases at V and 4 bases at J; junction bases unmatched: 5. The CDR3 spells CASSRRTSTETQYF. The DNA for the CDR3 is TGTGCCAGCAGCCGACGGACTAGCACAGAGACCCAGTACTTC.